This T cell receptor (beta chain) appears in the sequencing data of a study of T-cell reconstitution after alpha-beta-depleted transplantation in children. Study-wide findings and caveats: At day 60, the high TCRbeta diversity found in some patients originated from recipient T cells and thymic progenitors that had survived. By one year post-transplant, T-cell counts and diversity largely arose from T cells that were newly produced. About two months after transplant, alpha-beta T cells reportedly came from several hundred expanded graft clones.

Unique molecular identifiers were incorporated when the TCRbeta library was constructed. TCRdb used MiXCR to reprocess the PCR reads, holding one entry per CDR3 protein. The sample consists of approximately 980,000 distinct CDR3 sequences, about 26% of them appearing once. The trim removed 4 bases at V and 1 base at J, leaving 4 bases unmatched. The CDR3 has 14 residues. Germline CDR1 is SGHRS and CDR2 is YFSETQ. This clonotype has ten or more counts. Its antigen is not identified. The receptor's source is a boy in the first two years of life who had a stem cell transplant for SCID, so the T cells may come from the graft donor. The chain employs TRBV5-1 and TRBJ2-7, with 8 bases lining up with TRBD1. This sample comprised PBMCs, mostly from graft donor cells, obtained 360 days after TCRalphabeta/CD19-depleted stem cell transplant. CDR3 DNA sequence: TGCGCCAGCAGCAAGGGACAGGTGTCCTACGAGCAGTACTTC. It translates to CASSKGQVSYEQYF.